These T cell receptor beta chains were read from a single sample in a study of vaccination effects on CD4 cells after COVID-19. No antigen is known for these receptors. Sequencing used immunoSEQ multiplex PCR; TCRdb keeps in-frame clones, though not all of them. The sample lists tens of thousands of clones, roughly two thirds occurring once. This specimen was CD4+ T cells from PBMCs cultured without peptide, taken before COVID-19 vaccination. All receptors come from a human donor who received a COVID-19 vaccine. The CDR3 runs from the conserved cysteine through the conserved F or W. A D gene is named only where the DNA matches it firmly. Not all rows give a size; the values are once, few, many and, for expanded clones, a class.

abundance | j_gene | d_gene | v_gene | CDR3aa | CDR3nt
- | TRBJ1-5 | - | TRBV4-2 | CASSQVLAGGSNQPQHF | TGTGCCAGCAGCCAAGTTCTGGCTGGGGGTAGCAATCAGCCCCAGCATTTT
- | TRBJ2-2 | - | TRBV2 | CASSESSRNTGELFF | TGTGCCAGCAGTGAGTCGTCCAGGAACACCGGGGAGCTGTTTTTT
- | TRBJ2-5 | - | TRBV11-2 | CASSPDGGRETQYF | TGTGCCAGCAGCCCGGACGGGGGGCGGGAGACCCAGTACTTC
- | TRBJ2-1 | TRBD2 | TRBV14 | CASSQIPGTSRYNEQFF | TGTGCCAGCAGCCAAATTCCCGGGACTAGCAGATACAATGAGCAGTTCTTC
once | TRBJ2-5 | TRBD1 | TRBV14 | CASTRTGTGGSEGKETQYF | TGTGCCAGCACCCGAACCGGGACAGGGGGCTCTGAAGGTAAAGAGACCCAGTACTTC
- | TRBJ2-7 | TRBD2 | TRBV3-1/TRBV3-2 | CASSPSGLALTEQYF | TGTGCCAGCAGCCCGTCGGGACTAGCTCTGACCGAGCAGTACTTC
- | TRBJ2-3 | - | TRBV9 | CASSVGQPADTQYF | TGTGCCAGCAGCGTAGGACAGCCCGCAGATACGCAGTATTTT
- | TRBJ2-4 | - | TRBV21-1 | CASSKVMIIRRILAKNIQYF | TGTGCCAGCAGCAAAGTTATGATTATAAGACGGATACTAGCCAAAAACATTCAGTACTTC
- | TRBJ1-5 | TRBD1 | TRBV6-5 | CASSYSNRGGQPQHF | TGTGCCAGCAGTTACTCAAACAGGGGAGGTCAGCCCCAGCATTTT
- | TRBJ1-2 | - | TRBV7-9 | CASSLEALGGYTF | TGTGCCAGCAGCTTAGAAGCCCTGGGGGGCTACACCTTC
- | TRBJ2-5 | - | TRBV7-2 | CASSFGGGEETQYF | TGTGCCAGCAGCTTCGGCGGGGGCGAAGAGACCCAGTACTTC
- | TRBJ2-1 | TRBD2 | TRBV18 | CASSPPSGNYNEQFF | TGTGCCAGCTCACCGCCAAGCGGGAACTACAATGAGCAGTTCTTC
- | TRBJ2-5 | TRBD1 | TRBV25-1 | CASSEPYRGQETQYF | TGTGCCAGCAGCGAACCTTACAGGGGGCAAGAGACCCAGTACTTC
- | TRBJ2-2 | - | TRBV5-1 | CASSLGNTGELFF | TGCGCCAGCAGCTTGGGGAACACCGGGGAGCTGTTTTTT
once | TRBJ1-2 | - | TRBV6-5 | CATLVSNYGYTF | TGTGCCACCCTCGTCAGTAACTATGGCTACACCTTC
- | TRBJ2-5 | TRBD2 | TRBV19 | CASSILAGVQETQYF | TGTGCCAGTAGTATACTAGCGGGAGTTCAAGAGACCCAGTACTTC
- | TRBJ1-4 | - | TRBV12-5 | CASGLDRDGAEKLFF | TGTGCTAGTGGTTTGGACCGGGACGGGGCTGAAAAACTGTTTTTT
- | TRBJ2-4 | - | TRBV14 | CASSQVGGGRNIQYF | TGTGCCAGCAGCCAAGTAGGGGGTGGGAGAAACATTCAGTACTTC
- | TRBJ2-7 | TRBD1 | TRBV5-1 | CASSLRDRGSHEQYF | TGCGCCAGCAGCCTCCGGGACAGGGGGTCCCACGAGCAGTACTTC
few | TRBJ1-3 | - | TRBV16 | CASSPRGTGNTIYF | TGTGCCAGCAGCCCACGGGGAACTGGAAACACCATATATTTT
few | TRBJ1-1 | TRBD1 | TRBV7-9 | CASSPRQGMNTEAFF | TGTGCCAGCAGCCCCCGACAGGGAATGAACACTGAAGCTTTCTTT
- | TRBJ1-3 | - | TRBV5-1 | CASSSNVIGSGNTIYF | TGCGCCAGCAGCTCGAATGTGATAGGATCTGGAAACACCATATATTTT
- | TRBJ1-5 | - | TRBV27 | CASSPYMGNSNQPQHF | TGTGCCAGCAGTCCATACATGGGAAATAGCAATCAGCCCCAGCATTTT
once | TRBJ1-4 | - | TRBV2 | CASRAGVTANEKLFF | TGTGCCAGCAGGGCGGGTGTTACGGCTAATGAAAAACTGTTTTTT
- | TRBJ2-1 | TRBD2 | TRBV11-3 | CASSLDLPRAGTSGRKARYNEQFF | TGTGCCAGCAGCTTAGATCTCCCTCGAGCGGGAACTAGCGGACGCAAAGCTCGGTACAATGAGCAGTTCTTC
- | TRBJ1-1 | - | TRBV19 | CASSPRLPEAFF | TGTGCCAGTAGTCCGCGGCTACCTGAAGCTTTCTTT
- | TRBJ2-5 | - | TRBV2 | CASSDLRQETQYF | TGTGCCAGCAGTGATCTGCGACAAGAGACCCAGTACTTC
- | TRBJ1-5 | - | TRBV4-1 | CASSQPGTNQPQHF | TGCGCCAGCAGCCAACCCGGCACTAATCAGCCCCAGCATTTT